This is a list of T cell receptor beta chains from one sample in a study of regulatory T cells in long-lasting Graves disease. TCRdb analysed the multiplex PCR reads with MiXCR anew, one entry per CDR3 protein. The data hold hundreds of thousands of distinct CDR3 sequences, with about 16% observed a single time. This sample also appeared in a second study, on T cells in Graves' hyperthyroidism and ophthalmopathy.

The source was peripheral blood mononuclear cells (PBMCs), collected at new diagnosis, from a patient treated with antithyroid drugs. Receptors were obtained from a man aged 18 to 30 with Graves disease. Each CDR3 is given with its conserved first and last residue. A D gene is named only where the DNA matches it firmly. Clone size is not always given. Where it is, it says once, few, many or a class for expanded clones.

>few|TRBV5-5|.|TRBJ2-1
TGTGCCAGCAGCCTGGAGTTATGGGATGAGCAGTTCTTC
CASSLELWDEQFF
>.|TRBV7-9|.|TRBJ2-5
TGTGCCTCCCAGTGGCAGACGCAAGAGACCCAGTACTTC
CASQWQTQETQYF
>many|TRBV7-2|.|TRBJ2-3
TGTGCCAGCAGCTTAACTCGCGGAAGCACAGATACGCAGTATTTT
CASSLTRGSTDTQYF
>few|TRBV5-1|.|TRBJ2-7
TGCGCCAGCAGCTATTTGGTGGAAGGGACACCGCCCCTCCTTCAGTACTTC
CASSYLVEGTPPLLQYF
>many|TRBV7-8|.|TRBJ2-7
TGTGCCAGCAGCTTCGCCAGGAGCCTCAGGCGGGAGCAGTACTTC
CASSFARSLRREQYF
>many|TRBV12-3/TRBV12-4|TRBD1|TRBJ2-7
TGTGCCAGCAGTTTAGTTCCGGAACAGGGGGTGTCGGAGCAGTACTTC
CASSLVPEQGVSEQYF
>few|TRBV12-3/TRBV12-4|.|TRBJ2-1
TGTGCCAGCAGTCCACCCGCGGGGCCACACAATGAGCAGTTCTTC
CASSPPAGPHNEQFF
>many|TRBV5-1|TRBD2|TRBJ2-1
TGTGCCAGCAGCTGGACTAGCGGGAACAATGAGCAGTTCTTC
CASSWTSGNNEQFF
>many|TRBV10-3|TRBD1|TRBJ2-7
TGTGCCGTTCGTCAGGGGGAAGCCCGCGCCTACGAGCAGTACTTC
CAVRQGEARAYEQYF
>.|TRBV4-1|.|TRBJ2-5
TGCGCCAGCAGCCAAGTCGGGGCCGAGACCCAGTACTTC
CASSQVGAETQYF
>few|TRBV29-1|TRBD1|TRBJ1-2
TGCAGCGTAGCATTTCCGGGACAGGGACATGGCTACACCTTC
CSVAFPGQGHGYTF
>.|TRBV18|TRBD2|TRBJ2-1
TGTGCCAGCTCACCTAGGACCGGGGGGGCTAATGAGCAGTTCTTC
CASSPRTGGANEQFF
>many|TRBV28|.|TRBJ1-5
TGTGCCAGCAGGCGGCTAAAGGGGGGTTGGTATCAGCCCCAGCATTTT
CASRRLKGGWYQPQHF
>.|TRBV6-2/TRBV6-3|TRBD2|TRBJ2-1
TGTGCCAGCAGTGAACTAGCGGGAGCAGACAGGTTCTTC
CASSELAGADRFF
>many|TRBV20-1|TRBD2|TRBJ2-1
TGCAGTGCTAGAGCCAGGACTAGCGGGAGAGTCGGAGATGAGCAGTTCTTC
CSARARTSGRVGDEQFF
>many|TRBV30|.|TRBJ2-3
TGTGCCTGGAGTGTGGGGGATACGCAGTATTTT
CAWSVGDTQYF
>many|TRBV4-1|.|TRBJ2-6
TGCGCCAGCAGTTACGGAAGGGGCTCTCGTGGGGCCAACGTCCTGACTTTC
CASSYGRGSRGANVLTF
>many|TRBV3-1|TRBD2|TRBJ2-7
TGTGCCAGCAGTCAAACTAGCGGGGGTTCCTACGAGCAGTACTTC
CASSQTSGGSYEQYF
>.|TRBV30|TRBD1|TRBJ2-7
TGTGCCTGGAGTGTCGGGACAGACTACGAGCAGTACTTC
CAWSVGTDYEQYF
>.|TRBV7-8|TRBD2|TRBJ2-1
TGTGCCAGCGAGTGGACTAGTAGGAGCTCCTACAATGAGCAGTTCTTC
CASEWTSRSSYNEQFF
>few|TRBV20-1|TRBD1|TRBJ2-7
TGCAGTGCTATGGGACAGACCTACGAGCAGTACTTC
CSAMGQTYEQYF
>many|TRBV30|.|TRBJ2-4
TGTGCCTGGAGTGTACCTGCGACAGGAGGGGCCAAAAACATTCAGTACTTC
CAWSVPATGGAKNIQYF
>many|TRBV11-2|TRBD2|TRBJ2-7
TGTGCCAGCAGCACCCGGACTAGCGGGAGGGACGAGCAGTACTTC
CASSTRTSGRDEQYF
>.|TRBV5-1|TRBD2|TRBJ2-7
TGCGCCAGCAGCTTGGGACTAGCGGGAGACCCAGCCTACGAGCAGTACTTC
CASSLGLAGDPAYEQYF
>.|TRBV6-1|.|TRBJ1-2
TGTGCCAGCAGAGAAGGGGACATATCTAACTATGGCTACACCTTC
CASREGDISNYGYTF
>once|TRBV5-1|.|TRBJ2-4
TGTGCCAGCAACGCGTTGTCGGGGCGAGGGGACATTCAGTACTTC
CASNALSGRGDIQYF
>few|TRBV27|.|TRBJ2-5
TGTGCCAGCCGTAAGGGGGAGACCCAGTACTTC
CASRKGETQYF
>.|TRBV27|TRBD2|TRBJ2-7
TGTGCCAGCAGTTTATCGGGACTAGTCTCGGGCGAGCAGTACTTC
CASSLSGLVSGEQYF
>many|TRBV12-3/TRBV12-4|TRBD2|TRBJ2-3
TGTGCCAGCAGCCCGGGAGGGGCCTCCACAGATACGCAGTATTTT
CASSPGGASTDTQYF
>many|TRBV11-2|TRBD1|TRBJ2-7
TGTGCCAGCAGCTTAGGGGCCCGCACAGGGGTCGAGCAGTACTTC
CASSLGARTGVEQYF
>.|TRBV12-3/TRBV12-4|TRBD2|TRBJ2-5
TGTGCCAGCAGTGTAGCGGGAGGGAGACAAGAGACCCAGTACTTC
CASSVAGGRQETQYF
>many|TRBV15|TRBD1|TRBJ1-1
TGTGCCACCAGCAGAGATCCCGGGACAGGGAACACTGAAGCTTTCTTT
CATSRDPGTGNTEAFF
>.|TRBV7-9|.|TRBJ2-1
TGTGCCAGCAGCTTATCAACAGCGAGCGATGAGCAGTTCTTC
CASSLSTASDEQFF
>many|TRBV29-1|TRBD1|TRBJ2-5
TGCAGCGTTGAAGCCCTGGGACAGGGCCAACGGGAGACCCAGTACTTC
CSVEALGQGQRETQYF
>few|TRBV18|TRBD1|TRBJ1-2
TGTGCCAGCTCAGAACAGGGGAGGTTTGGCTATGGCTACACCTTC
CASSEQGRFGYGYTF
>.|TRBV6-9|.|TRBJ2-7
TGTGCCAGCAGTTATTCGGGGTTGTATGGTGCCTATGAGGAGCGGTACTTC
CASSYSGLYGAYEERYF
>few|TRBV9|TRBD1|TRBJ2-7
TGTGCCAGCAGCGCCACAGGGGGCCCCATGGTAGAGCAGTACTTC
CASSATGGPMVEQYF
>many|TRBV6-1|.|TRBJ2-7
TGTGCCAGCGTGTCGACAGTTTACGAGCAGTACTTC
CASVSTVYEQYF
>.|TRBV7-9|.|TRBJ1-5
TGTGCCAGCAGCGACGGACGGATCAATCAGCCCCAGCATTTT
CASSDGRINQPQHF
>.|TRBV6-1|.|TRBJ2-7
TGTGCCAGCAGTCCAGGGGACACCTACGAGCAGTACTTC
CASSPGDTYEQYF
>many|TRBV12-3/TRBV12-4|.|TRBJ2-1
TGTGCCAGCAGTTTTTCCAGGGCCGAGCAGTTCTTC
CASSFSRAEQFF
>many|TRBV30|TRBD2|TRBJ2-1
TGTGCCTGGAGTGTGGGACTAGCGGGATCTGAGCAGTTCTTC
CAWSVGLAGSEQFF
>.|TRBV12-3/TRBV12-4|.|TRBJ2-2
TGTGCCAGCAGTTTACTGGCCGCCGGGGAGCTGTTTTTT
CASSLLAAGELFF
>.|TRBV5-1|.|TRBJ2-1
TGCGCCAGCAGCCCGACATCAGGGAATTTAGTCGATGAGCAGTTCTTC
CASSPTSGNLVDEQFF
>few|TRBV3-1|TRBD1|TRBJ1-1
TGTGCCAGCAGCTCGGGGGGACAGGGGGCCAACGAAGCTTTCTTT
CASSSGGQGANEAFF
>.|TRBV27|.|TRBJ1-1
TGTGCCAGCAGGAAACAGGGAGCTGAAGCTTTCTTT
CASRKQGAEAFF
>many|TRBV28|TRBD2|TRBJ2-3
TGTGCCAGCAGCCCCTCGCCCGGGACTAGCGATTCGGATACGCAGTATTTT
CASSPSPGTSDSDTQYF
>few|TRBV15|.|TRBJ1-2
TGTGCCACCAGCGTCGACCCAGGGCGGGATGGCTACACCTTC
CATSVDPGRDGYTF
>many|TRBV2|.|TRBJ1-2
TGTGCCAGTCTTGGCGGGGGCTATGGCTACACCTTC
CASLGGGYGYTF
>few|TRBV19|.|TRBJ2-2
TGTGCCAGTAGTATGCTGCCCGCCACCGGGGAGCTGTTTTTT
CASSMLPATGELFF
>.|TRBV12-3/TRBV12-4|.|TRBJ1-3
TGTGCCAGCAGTTTGAGGGTCGGAAACACCATATATTTT
CASSLRVGNTIYF
>many|TRBV20-1|TRBD2|TRBJ2-3
TGCAGTGCTGGGCCTATAGCGGGAGGCACAGATACGCAGTATTTT
CSAGPIAGGTDTQYF
>few|TRBV19|TRBD2|TRBJ2-2
TGTGCCAGTACCGCCTTCGGGGAGGGGAACACCGGGGAGCTGTTTTTT
CASTAFGEGNTGELFF
>.|TRBV6-1|TRBD2|TRBJ2-1
TGTGCCAGCAGTGCCGGGACTAGCGGGACGTCGGGTGAGCAGTTCTTC
CASSAGTSGTSGEQFF